This T cell receptor beta chain was sequenced in a study of post-analysis software for immune sequencing data. Study results and limitations: Elevated frequency relative to controls characterized several TRBV segments in patients, TRBV5-6, TRBV5-1 and TRBV20-1 among them. Batch-matched samples strongly co-clustered by F measure.

Unique molecular identifiers featured in each of the TCR beta cDNA libraries. TCRdb processed the PCR reads anew with MiXCR; each CDR3 protein has one entry. The sample has fewer than 550,000 distinct CDR3 sequences, 34% seen once; the top ten hold about 6%. A word on this clonotype: What it binds is unknown.

Germline CDR1 reads DFQATT; CDR2 reads SNEGSKA (reference sequence). This CDR3 region has 14 residues. The V and J ends lost 1 base and 4 bases respectively, with 12 bases between them. J is TRBJ2-3 and V is TRBV20-1, with D possibly being TRBD1 (6 bases). The sequenced material came from blood. The sequence was collected from a girl aged 2-17 years with multiple sclerosis. CDR3 in DNA: TGCAGTGCTAGAGCCGGGACACCCCCAGATACGCAGTATTTT. The encoded protein is CSARAGTPPDTQYF.